This entry lists 18 T cell receptor beta chains sequenced from one sample in a study of identical twins (dated by TCRdb to 2016 to 2017). Receptors were amplified or captured by 5' RACE. Reads for this sample came from an Illumina HiSeq 2000. TCRdb handled the public reads itself, with Q25 trimming in fastp and clone calling in MiXCR, and kept productive beta chains. CDR3 protein duplicates are merged, each entry listing the most common genes and DNA. This sample gives around 1.7 million distinct CDR3 sequences in total; more than 30% of them show up just once. About 0.27% of the sample belongs to the ten largest clones. The sequenced sample was cord blood. The receptors come from a newborn girl in good health.

This clonotype has a handful of counts. This chain links TRBV12-5 with TRBJ2-1; 7 bases are a match to TRBD1. The CDR3 loop spans 15 amino acids. Germline CDR1 is LGHNT and CDR2 is FRNRAP. J gave up 2 bases and V 1 base, and 2 bases lay outside the gene matches. CDR3 nucleotide sequence: TGTGCTAGTGGTTTGGGGCAGGGGGCCTACAATGAGCAGTTCTTC. It encodes CASGLGQGAYNEQFF.

This chain links TRBV7-6 with TRBJ2-1; TRBD2 matches 10 bases. This CDR3 has 15 amino acids. Germline assignment: CDR1 SGHVS and CDR2 FNYEAQ. V trimming: 2 bases; J trimming: 12 bases; junction bases outside the gene matches: 10. The CDR3 DNA sequence: TGTGCCAGCAGCTTAATGGAGCAGCGGGAGGGAAGGCAGTTCTTC. This gives the protein CASSLMEQREGRQFF.

The table lists this clonotype with a few counts. V and J are TRBV16 and TRBJ2-3; the D gene is possibly TRBD2 (6 bases). CDR3 length: 15 amino acids. Germline CDR1 is KGHSY and CDR2 is FQNENV. V was shortened by 3 bases and J by 2 bases, with 12 bases between the two germline ends. The CDR3 nucleotides read TGTGCCAGCAGCCAGCAACTAGCACTCACAGATACGCAGTATTTT. This translates into CASSQQLALTDTQYF.

V usage is TRBV5-6 and J usage is TRBJ1-1; TRBD1 agrees at 8 bases. Germline V gene data show CDR1 as SGHDT and CDR2 as YYEEEE. This CDR3 contains 17 residues. V lost 0 bases to trimming and J lost 0 bases; unmatched junction nucleotides: 7. The CDR3: CASSLDRTGYMNTEAFF. DNA of the CDR3: TGTGCCAGCAGCTTGGATCGGACAGGGTACATGAACACTGAAGCTTTCTTT.

This clonotype was counted only a few times. The V call is TRBV18, the J call TRBJ2-7; 10 bases align to TRBD1. The V segment lost 6 bases and the J segment 3 bases; nucleotides outside the gene matches: 11. Per germline, CDR1 KGHSH and CDR2 LQKENI. The CDR3 loop spans 16 amino acids. The CDR3 coding sequence is TGTGCCAGCTCGTCACCGGGACAGGGGTCTGTCTACGAGCAGTACTTC. It encodes CASSSPGQGSVYEQYF.

The V and J genes are TRBV24-1 and TRBJ2-5; D perhaps matches TRBD2 (6 bases). V gave up 4 bases and J gave up 5 bases, with 16 bases separating them. CDR3 length equals 15 residues. Germline V gene sequence: CDR1 KGHDR, CDR2 SFDVKD. CDR3 DNA sequence: TGTGCCACCAGTGAAGGAGGGGTCTACCGGGAGACCCAGTACTTC. This sequence encodes CATSEGGVYRETQYF.

J is TRBJ2-4 and V is TRBV5-4, with 11 bases lining up with TRBD2. With 4 bases clipped from V and 7 bases from J, the junction kept 7 bases outside the gene matches. The CDR3 has 15 amino acids. The germline V gene encodes CDR1 SGHNT and CDR2 YYREEE (reference sequence). Here the CDR3 reads CASSPTSGSGNIQYF. The CDR3 coding sequence is TGTGCCAGCAGCCCCACTAGCGGGAGTGGGAACATTCAGTACTTC.

This clonotype came up many times. The V call is TRBV12-3 or TRBV12-4, the J call TRBJ2-3, with a weak D call TRBD1 (6 bases). V lost 7 bases and J 1 base, leaving 12 bases between the germline ends. The CDR3 contains 14 residues. The CDR3: CASKLAGGTDTQYF. CDR3 DNA sequence: TGTGCCAGCAAATTGGCAGGGGGCACAGATACGCAGTATTTT.

V gene TRBV20-1 combines with J gene TRBJ2-3, with TRBD2 matching 11 bases. The CDR3 loop spans 15 amino acids. Germline assignment: CDR1 DFQATT and CDR2 SNEGSKA (reference sequence). Trimming at V came to 5 bases and at J to 1 base, leaving 5 bases not matched to a gene. CDR3 DNA: TGCAGTGCTCCTCCACTAGCGGGGGGCACAGATACGCAGTATTTT. Protein: CSAPPLAGGTDTQYF.

This clonotype came up a few times. The chain employs TRBV6-9 and TRBJ1-2; D call uncertain. Germline CDR1 MNHGY, CDR2 SVAAGI. The ends were cut back, 1 base at V and 3 bases at J, with 9 bases in the middle. The CDR3 spans 14 residues. The CDR3 coding sequence is TGTGCCAGCAGTTATTGGGTCGGAGACTATGGCTACACCTTC. It is translated as CASSYWVGDYGYTF.

This clonotype was recorded a few times. The rearrangement joins TRBV20-1 to TRBJ2-3; 14 bases are a match to TRBD2. Germline trimming cut 1 base from V and 6 bases from J; bases unmatched to any gene: 6. The V gene's germline CDR1 is DFQATT and CDR2 SNEGSKA (reference sequence). The CDR3 length is 16 residues. CDR3: CSARGGLAGVADTQYF. The CDR3 DNA reads TGCAGTGCTAGAGGGGGACTAGCGGGGGTAGCGGATACGCAGTATTTT.

This clonotype was seen a few times. V is TRBV2 and J is TRBJ2-1, with D perhaps matching TRBD2 (6 bases). The CDR3 extends over 15 amino acids. Germline lookup yields CDR1 SNHLY and CDR2 FYNNEI. Trimming cost V 3 bases and J 2 bases, with 11 bases left between them. The CDR3 nucleotides read TGTGCCAGCAGTGAGCGCGGGATGGCCTACAATGAGCAGTTCTTC. It encodes CASSERGMAYNEQFF.

This clonotype showed up many times. This chain connects TRBV5-1 to TRBJ1-1; D unresolved. In germline, CDR1 is SGHRS, CDR2 YFSETQ. V shed 0 bases and J shed 1 base, with 7 bases lying between them. The CDR3 contains 14 residues. DNA of the CDR3: TGCGCCAGCAGCTTGGGACGGTGGAACACTGAAGCTTTCTTT. Translated: CASSLGRWNTEAFF.

The J gene is TRBJ2-1, the V gene TRBV3-1; the match to TRBD2 covers 8 bases. This CDR3 comprises 16 residues. Germline V gene data show CDR1 as LGHDT and CDR2 as YNNKEL (reference sequence). After removal of 4 bases from V and 2 bases from J, the junction contained 7 bases not matched to a gene. CDR3 sequence: CASSRAGTRPYNEQFF. In DNA form, the CDR3 reads TGTGCCAGCAGCCGAGCCGGGACTAGACCCTACAATGAGCAGTTCTTC.

The rearrangement uses TRBV25-1 and TRBJ1-4, with D uncertain. Germline V CDR1 and CDR2: MGHDK, SYGVNS. The CDR3 has 11 residues. V lost 4 bases and J 8 bases, leaving 5 bases between the germline ends. The chain's CDR3 is CASSGAEKLFF. In DNA, the CDR3 is TGTGCCAGCAGTGGGGCGGAAAAACTGTTTTTT.

This clonotype was seen a handful of times. The V and J genes are TRBV4-2 and TRBJ2-1, with a tentative D call TRBD2 (6 bases). The CDR3 length is 15 residues. V dropped 0 bases and J dropped 7 bases, with 13 bases sitting between them. Germline assignment: CDR1 LGHNA and CDR2 YNFKEQ. The CDR3 here is CASSQDRGAINEQFF. The CDR3 DNA follows: TGTGCCAGCAGCCAAGATCGCGGGGCCATAAATGAGCAGTTCTTC.

V usage is TRBV7-2 and J usage is TRBJ2-6; tentatively, D is TRBD1 (5 bases). Trimming stripped 4 bases from V and 11 bases from J, with 21 bases between. Germline lookup yields CDR1 SGHTA and CDR2 FQGNSA. CDR3 size: 16 residues. This CDR3 reads CASSSQRYTGMYVLTF. The CDR3 DNA reads as TGTGCCAGCAGCTCTCAACGGTACACAGGCATGTACGTCCTGACTTTC.

This clonotype was observed a few times. The chain joins TRBV7-2 to TRBJ1-6; D possibly corresponds to TRBD1 (5 bases). The CDR3 is 16 residues long. V gave up 8 bases and J gave up 0 bases, with 14 bases separating them. The germline gives CDR1 SGHTA, CDR2 FQGNSA. The CDR3 sequence is CASSRGLSSYNSPLHF. The CDR3 DNA sequence: TGTGCCAGCTCTAGGGGTCTCAGCTCCTATAATTCACCCCTCCACTTT.